This T cell receptor (beta chain) was sequenced during a study of blood T cell repertoires in COVID-19. Looking at the study overall: Researchers got acute and convalescent COVID-19 samples from the United States, Italy and Spain. The analysed material was cDNA or gDNA that came from T cells, B-cell-depleted T cells, or PBMCs.

The junction had 9 bases not matched to a gene; V was cut back by 11 bases and J by 2 bases. The CDR3 consists of 13 residues. Germline CDR1 ENHRY, CDR2 SYGVKD. As processed by the authors: Nucleated cell number was recorded as an estimate derived from reference gene primer amplification. Here immunoSEQ multiplex PCR was the method, and the copy in TCRdb shows in-frame clones only, minus some. That table supplies the V and J calls and clone size; D and trimming were determined from the DNA. The table lists about 190,000 clones, 84% of them singletons. This chain joins TRBV10-3 and TRBJ2-7, with 7 positions matching TRBD1. The sample consisted of peripheral blood. This TCR came from a woman in her seventies with active or convalescent COVID-19. The CDR3 here is CAASGQTAYEQYF. The CDR3 nucleotides read TGTGCCGCGTCGGGACAGACAGCCTACGAGCAGTACTTC.